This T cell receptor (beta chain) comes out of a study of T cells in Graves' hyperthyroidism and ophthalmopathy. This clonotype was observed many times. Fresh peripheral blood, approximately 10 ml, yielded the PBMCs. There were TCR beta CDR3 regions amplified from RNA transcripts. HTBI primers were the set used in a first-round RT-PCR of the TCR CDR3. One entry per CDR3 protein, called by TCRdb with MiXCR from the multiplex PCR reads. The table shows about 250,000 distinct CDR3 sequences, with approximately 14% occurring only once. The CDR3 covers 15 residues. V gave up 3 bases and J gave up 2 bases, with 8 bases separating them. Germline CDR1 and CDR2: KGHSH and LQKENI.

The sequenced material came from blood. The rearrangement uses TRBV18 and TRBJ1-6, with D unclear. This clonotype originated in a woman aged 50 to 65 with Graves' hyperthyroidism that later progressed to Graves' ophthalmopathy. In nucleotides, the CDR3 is TGTGCCAGCTCACCCCAGCCAGCCTATAATTCACCCCTCCACTTT. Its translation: CASSPQPAYNSPLHF.